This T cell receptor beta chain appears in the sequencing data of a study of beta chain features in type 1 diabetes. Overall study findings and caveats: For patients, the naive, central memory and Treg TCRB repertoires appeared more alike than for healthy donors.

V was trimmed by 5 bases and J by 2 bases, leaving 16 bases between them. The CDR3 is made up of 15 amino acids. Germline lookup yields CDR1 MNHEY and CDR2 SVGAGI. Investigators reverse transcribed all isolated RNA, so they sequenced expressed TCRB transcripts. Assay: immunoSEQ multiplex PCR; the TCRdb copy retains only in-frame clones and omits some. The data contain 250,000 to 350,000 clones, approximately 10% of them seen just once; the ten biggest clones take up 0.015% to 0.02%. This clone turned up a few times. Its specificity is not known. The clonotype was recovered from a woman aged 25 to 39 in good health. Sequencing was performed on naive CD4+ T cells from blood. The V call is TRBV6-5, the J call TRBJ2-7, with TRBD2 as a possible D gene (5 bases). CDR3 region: CASSHEPGTTYEQYF. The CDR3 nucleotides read TGTGCCAGCAGTCACGAACCGGGAACAACCTACGAGCAGTACTTC.